These 4 T cell receptor beta chains were sequenced from one sample in a study of vaccination effects on CD4 cells after COVID-19. These receptors lack a known antigen. Here immunoSEQ multiplex PCR was the method, and the copy in TCRdb shows in-frame clones only, minus some. Among around 30,000 clones listed, approximately 68% were seen once. Antigen-specific CD4+ T cells were expanded (with viral peptide pools) by the ViraFEST assay ahead of sequencing. Subsequent to a culture period of under 11 days, CD4+ T cells were isolated. The sequencing here drew on CD4+ T cells from PBMCs cultured with HCoV-229E spike peptides, taken before COVID-19 vaccination. The receptor set was obtained from a human donor who received a COVID-19 vaccine.

The chain combines TRBV6-2 or TRBV6-3 with TRBJ1-4; 10 bases map to TRBD1. The V segment lost 6 bases and the J segment 6 bases; nucleotides outside the gene matches: 10. The CDR3 is 16 amino acids. Germline V gene sequence: CDR1 MNHEY, CDR2 SVGEGT. The CDR3 sequence: CASSRPGTGAHEKLFF. The CDR3 region has the DNA TGTGCCAGCAGCCGTCCCGGGACAGGGGCGCATGAAAAACTGTTTTTT.

The rearrangement links TRBV5-1 to TRBJ2-3; D ambiguous. V was pared by 0 bases and J by 2 bases, with 7 bases between. CDR3 length equals 14 residues. The germline CDR1 and CDR2 sequences are SGHRS and YFSETQ. The CDR3 sequence: CASSLGGSTDTQYF. In DNA, the CDR3 is TGCGCCAGCAGCTTGGGCGGCTCCACAGATACGCAGTATTTT.

The rearrangement links TRBV5-6 to TRBJ1-2; D is undetermined. The length of the CDR3 is 19 residues. The germline V gene encodes CDR1 SGHDT and CDR2 YYEEEE. V was clipped by 0 bases and J by 7 bases, with 28 bases between them. CDR3 amino acids: CASSLGTNVGAARRVGYTF. Here the CDR3 DNA reads TGTGCCAGCAGCTTGGGTACCAATGTCGGCGCCGCTAGGCGTGTTGGCTACACCTTC.

The gene calls are TRBV28 and TRBJ2-2, with TRBD2 matching 14 bases. Per the germline V gene, CDR1 is MDHEN and CDR2 is SYDVKM. V lost 0 bases and J lost 2; bases outside the gene matches: 5. The CDR3 sequence is 19 residues long. DNA for the CDR3: TGTGCCAGCAGTTTATGGACTAGCGGGAGGGCCATCAACACCGGGGAGCTGTTTTTT. Translating it yields CASSLWTSGRAINTGELFF. Full variable domain (missing parts from reference TRBV28 and TRBJ2-2): DVKVTQSSRYLVKRTGEKVFLECVQDMDHENMFWYRQDPGLGLRLIYFSYDVKMKEKGDIPEGYSVSREKKERFSLILESASTNQTSMYLCASSLWTSGRAINTGELFFGEGSRLTVL.